This T cell receptor beta chain was sequenced for a study of T cells in tuberculosis. Across the study: A South African cohort included IGRA-negative adolescents, latently infected IGRA-positive adolescents and adults with active tuberculosis.

The sample's time point: new active TB diagnosis, blood taken before or within 7 days of starting treatment. Included patients were adults of at least 18, HIV-seronegative, South African. A note on this clone: As yet, its antigen is unknown.

The CDR3 loop spans 14 amino acids. V was pared by 2 bases and J by 4 bases, with 11 bases between. Germline V gene lookup returns CDR1 SEHNR and CDR2 FQNEAQ (reference sequence). General study results and limits: Active tuberculosis alpha repertoires lay closer to GMM-specific TCRs than controls'. GEM motif frequencies gave more than 65% accuracy; the GMM repertoire gave roughly 90%.

Clones were sequenced by immunoSEQ multiplex PCR, and TCRdb holds only the in-frame ones, with some missing. Of under 40,000 clones in the sample, 86% are singletons; the top ten hold about 5%. This chain uses TRBV7-9 with TRBJ1-1; D unresolved. The TCR was taken from an adult with tuberculosis. Here the sequenced sample was PBMCs, taken at tuberculosis diagnosis. The CDR3 loop is CASSLIREGTEAFF. The CDR3 DNA is TGTGCCAGCAGCTTAATCCGGGAAGGCACTGAAGCTTTCTTT.